This TCR beta chain was retrieved from a study of CXCR3-negative and CXCR3-positive naive CD8 T cells (dated by TCRdb to 2018 to 2020). In the study overall: Some 130 million TRB reads were obtained in total, roughly 1.5 +/- 0.3 million reads per library. The diversity and physicochemical repertoire analyses included 11 donors pooled from two independent experiments. TRBV-TRBJ cluster analysis included naive subsets from roughly 5 donors and memory cells from 3 donors. Broader findings and caveats from the paper: Because CXCR3 expression was partially decreased after cryopreservation, freshly isolated PBMCs were used for most assays. Compared with CXCR3-negative naive cells, CXCR3-positive naive cells had TRB CDR3s with higher hydrophobicity (lower Kidera factor 4), lower energy, and higher strength and volume indices. Because surface CD5, which is linked to self-reactivity in mice, was comparable between the naive subsets, TCR interaction strength was also inferred from the physicochemical properties of TRB CDR3s. Within the same donor, TRBV-TRBJ usage looked similar between naive CXCR3-negative and CXCR3-positive cells, but memory cells had distinct patterns. Repertoire diversity was comparably high in both naive subsets but much lower in memory CD8+ T cells.

The germline V gene provides CDR1 MGHDK and CDR2 SYGVNS. The CDR3 measures 14 amino acids from cysteine to phenylalanine. No DNA sequence was recorded. Each CD8+ T cell subset was flow-sorted in triplicate, and 300,000 to 350,000 cells per subset were placed directly into RLT lysis buffer. To exclude memory contaminants, naive CD8+ T cells were stringently defined as CD45RO-CCR7+CD27+CD95-. Peripheral blood mononuclear cells were isolated from buffy coats using standard density gradient centrifugation. Naive CXCR3-negative and CXCR3-positive CD8+ T cells were flow-sorted on a FACSAria III. Total RNA was extracted from sorted cells with an RNeasy Mini Kit. Sequencing was carried out with a NextSeq 550. The Human TCR Profiling Kit (MiLaboratory) was used to make UMI-labeled 5' RACE TRB cDNA libraries. The full amount of extracted RNA was used for cDNA synthesis, and the full amount of resulting cDNA was used for PCR amplification. Libraries were prepared in parallel with an identical number of PCR cycles. On the authors' methods: About 53,000 +/- 9,400 unique UMI-labeled TRB cDNA molecules per library were extracted with MIGEC and MiXCR, with at least two reads per UMI required. On average, around 40,000 +/- 10,000 functional in-frame TRB CDR3 nucleotide clonotypes lacking stop codons were found per library. After downsampling to 5000 UMI-labeled TRB molecules per sample, diversity metrics such as normalized Shannon-Wiener and Chao1 were calculated in VDJtools. VDJtools computed clonotype-size-weighted physicochemical properties of the central five CDR3 residues: interaction energy, strength, volume and Kidera factor 4. TCRdb reprocessed the reads, and each CDR3 protein sequence is entered once, without DNA. The V and J calls and clone size come from TCRdb's table, not from the authors' own analysis. The table of this sample itemizes tens of thousands of distinct CDR3 sequences. The leading ten clones occupy 1.6% of the sample.

Points on this clonotype: There is no known antigen for this receptor.

This TCR derives from a human donor in good health. Some clones in this sample may be carry-over from other donors' samples. The chain joins TRBV25-1 to TRBJ2-7. The sample was naive CXCR3- CD8+ T cells from blood. The sample's cell subset or site label, in plain terms: CD45RO-CCR7+CD27+CD95- naive CD8+ T cells lacking CXCR3 (TNR3-). The CDR3 protein is CASSPEGRSYEQYF.